This is a list of T cell receptor beta chains from one sample in a study of response to subunit inactivated influenza vaccine. MiXCR, applied by TCRdb to the RT-PCR reads, yields one record per CDR3 protein. Here the sample spans 490,000 or so distinct CDR3 sequences, 7.6% being singletons. This sample comprised PBMCs from blood, obtained 23 to 25 months after vaccination. The receptors were sampled from a man between 50 and 70 years old who received an inactivated influenza vaccine. CDR3s include the opening cysteine and the closing phenylalanine or tryptophan. Each record gives: J gene, clone size, V gene, D gene, CDR3 DNA, CDR3 protein. A D gene is named only where the DNA matches it firmly. The size field is filled for only some rows; it gives once, few, many or a size class.

TRBJ2-1,many,TRBV29-1,TRBD2,TGCAGCGTTGAAGGGATAGCGGGACTGGATGAGCAGTTCTTC,CSVEGIAGLDEQFF
TRBJ1-2,few,TRBV10-3,.,TGTGCCATCAGTGATCCTCACCAGAACTATGGCTACACCTTC,CAISDPHQNYGYTF
TRBJ1-3,few,TRBV12-3/TRBV12-4,.,TGTGCCAGCAGGACCGGGAGCTCTGGAAACACCATATATTTT,CASRTGSSGNTIYF
TRBJ2-7,many,TRBV20-1,.,TGCAGTGCTAGCGACACTAGCCGGTCCTACGAGCAGTACTTC,CSASDTSRSYEQYF
TRBJ2-5,.,TRBV21-1,.,TGTGCCAGCAACAACCCAGCATACCAAGAGACCCAGTACTTC,CASNNPAYQETQYF
TRBJ1-1,.,TRBV30,.,TGTGCCTGGAGCTTCGTAGACAGGCGGACTGAAGCTTTCTTT,CAWSFVDRRTEAFF
TRBJ2-2,many,TRBV28,.,TGTGCCAGCAGTTTCCCCGGGCAGGGCACCGGGGAGCTGTTTTTT,CASSFPGQGTGELFF
TRBJ1-1,many,TRBV20-1,.,TGCAGTGCGTGCGCGGACACCTTACCCCCGATGAACACTGAAGCTTTCTTT,CSACADTLPPMNTEAFF
TRBJ2-1,.,TRBV6-1,.,TGTGCCAGCAGTCTGTCTATAGCCTACAATGAGCAGTTCTTC,CASSLSIAYNEQFF
TRBJ1-1,many,TRBV4-1,TRBD1,TGCGCCAGCAGCCAACCGGGACAGGGAGGCACTGAAGCTTTCTTT,CASSQPGQGGTEAFF
TRBJ1-2,.,TRBV7-9,.,TGTGCCAGCAGCCCCGGGGGCGGGAGCCACGGCTACACCTTC,CASSPGGGSHGYTF
TRBJ2-1,few,TRBV4-3,.,TGCGCCAGCAGCCAATTAGCGAGAAGCTCCTACAATGAGCAGTTCTTC,CASSQLARSSYNEQFF
TRBJ2-7,.,TRBV20-1,.,TGCAGTGCTCCGGGACTGGGGTACGAGCAGTACTTC,CSAPGLGYEQYF
TRBJ1-5,few,TRBV20-1,.,TGCAGTGCTAGAAGAAACAGAGCCAGCAATCAGCCCCAGCATTTT,CSARRNRASNQPQHF
TRBJ2-7,.,TRBV10-3,.,TGTGCCATCAGTGAATCGAGGATATCCTACGAGCAGTACTTC,CAISESRISYEQYF
TRBJ2-7,.,TRBV7-9,TRBD1,TGTGCCAGCAGCCCGACCGACAGGGACGAGCAGTACTTC,CASSPTDRDEQYF
TRBJ2-4,many,TRBV3-1,.,TGTGCCAGCAGCCCTCGACCGACAAGCCCCATAGCCAAAAACATTCAGTACTTC,CASSPRPTSPIAKNIQYF
TRBJ2-5,.,TRBV5-1,.,TGCGCCAGCAGCTTGGGAGGGACGGAGACCCAGTACTTC,CASSLGGTETQYF
TRBJ2-7,few,TRBV12-3/TRBV12-4,.,TGTGCCAGCAGTTTAGAACCTCGATACGAGCAGTACTTC,CASSLEPRYEQYF
TRBJ1-1,many,TRBV2,TRBD1,TGTGCCAGCAGCCCATCCCCTACAGGGGTCCGAACTGAAGCTTTCTTT,CASSPSPTGVRTEAFF
TRBJ2-1,few,TRBV12-3/TRBV12-4,.,TGTGCCAGCACCCTTAACAGTAACTCCTACAATGAGCAGTTCTTC,CASTLNSNSYNEQFF
TRBJ2-2,.,TRBV19,.,TGTGCCAGTAGACAGAAACCGAACACCGGGGAGCTGTTTTTT,CASRQKPNTGELFF
TRBJ2-5,few,TRBV28,.,TGTGCCAGCAGTCCCCTCCGGGAATTCGGGGAGACCCAGTACTTC,CASSPLREFGETQYF
TRBJ2-2,few,TRBV9,.,TGTGCCAGCAGCGTATCAGGGAACGCCGGGGAGCTGTTTTTT,CASSVSGNAGELFF
TRBJ2-7,few,TRBV7-2,.,TGTGCCAGCAGCTTAGCCAGGGCCACCTACGAGCAGTACTTC,CASSLARATYEQYF
TRBJ1-4,.,TRBV15,.,TGTGCCACCAGCAGAGACAGGGCGGTCGAAAAACTGTTTTTT,CATSRDRAVEKLFF
TRBJ1-1,many,TRBV30,.,TGTGCCTGGAGTGTACATCTGAACACTGAAGCTTTCTTT,CAWSVHLNTEAFF
TRBJ2-1,.,TRBV28,TRBD2,TGTGCCAGCAGACGGACTAGCGGGGGGCTCTCCTACAATGAGCAGTTCTTC,CASRRTSGGLSYNEQFF
TRBJ2-1,many,TRBV6-1,.,TGTGCCAGCAGGGGGTCGGATTACAATGAGCAGTTCTTC,CASRGSDYNEQFF
TRBJ2-1,few,TRBV27,.,TGTGCCAGCAGGGAGGGGGCGGGGTACAATGAGCAGTTCTTC,CASREGAGYNEQFF
TRBJ1-1,.,TRBV9,TRBD1,TGTGCCAGCAGCGAGAGGGACAGGGGGCGGAACACTGAAGCTTTCTTT,CASSERDRGRNTEAFF
TRBJ2-7,.,TRBV20-1,.,TGCAGTGCCGGGCAGCATTACGAGCAGTACTTC,CSAGQHYEQYF
TRBJ1-4,few,TRBV25-1,TRBD1,TGTGCCAGCAGTGAAACGGGACAGATCCAAAAACTGTTTTTT,CASSETGQIQKLFF
TRBJ1-2,few,TRBV9,.,TGTGCCAGCAGCAAGGACGGGGGCCACGCCGCCTTC,CASSKDGGHAAF
TRBJ2-5,.,TRBV20-1,TRBD2,TGCAGTGCTAGAAAGGGATCCACAGGGACTAGCGGACAAGAGACCCAGTACTTC,CSARKGSTGTSGQETQYF
TRBJ1-1,few,TRBV6-4,.,TGTGCCAGCAGTGACTCCGGGGAGTCAATCCGGATCGCTGAAGCTTTCTTT,CASSDSGESIRIAEAFF
TRBJ2-1,many,TRBV12-3/TRBV12-4,.,TGTGCCAGCAGTTCCCGGGACTGGGGCCATGAGCAGTTCTTC,CASSSRDWGHEQFF
TRBJ1-2,few,TRBV12-3/TRBV12-4,TRBD1,TGTGCCAGCAGTTTAGAGGACAGGGTGGCCTATGGCTACACCTTC,CASSLEDRVAYGYTF
TRBJ2-5,many,TRBV11-2,.,TGTGCCAGCAGCTCGGGCAGGGAGACCCAGTACTTC,CASSSGRETQYF
TRBJ2-7,few,TRBV6-5,TRBD1,TGTGCCAGCAGTTCAACAGGGGAAACCTACGAGCAGTACTTC,CASSSTGETYEQYF
TRBJ2-3,few,TRBV20-1,.,TGCAGTGGACAGGTCACAGATACGCAGTATTTT,CSGQVTDTQYF
TRBJ1-5,many,TRBV12-3/TRBV12-4,.,TGTGCCAGCAGTTGGGACCCGTGGAATCAGCCCCAGCATTTT,CASSWDPWNQPQHF
TRBJ2-1,few,TRBV20-1,TRBD2,TGCAGTGCCACCGGACTAGTGTACAATGAGCAGTTCTTC,CSATGLVYNEQFF
TRBJ2-3,.,TRBV5-1,TRBD2,TGCGCCAGCAGCCCTTCCGGGACTAGCGGGGGGCACACAGATACGCAGTATTTT,CASSPSGTSGGHTDTQYF
TRBJ2-3,.,TRBV27,TRBD1,TGTGCCAGCAGTTTACATGGGACAGGGGGGACAGATACGCAGTATTTT,CASSLHGTGGTDTQYF
TRBJ2-6,.,TRBV25-1,TRBD2,TGTGCCAGCATGAAGATGAGCGGGAGTTCCCGACTATTCACCTCAAAGGCTGGGGCCAACGTCCTGACTTTC,CASMKMSGSSRLFTSKAGANVLTF
TRBJ1-2,.,TRBV18,.,TGTGCCACGCGTCAGGGGACCACTAACTATGGCTACACCTTC,CATRQGTTNYGYTF
TRBJ1-5,.,TRBV20-1,.,TGCAGTGCTAGAGATCCGGTGAACCAGCCCCAGCATTTT,CSARDPVNQPQHF
TRBJ2-1,few,TRBV27,TRBD2,TGTGCCAGCAGTTGGAGGGCCGGGACTAGCGGATTCTACAATGAGCAGTTCTTC,CASSWRAGTSGFYNEQFF
TRBJ2-1,few,TRBV10-3,.,TGTGCCATCAGTCCGACAGGACACAATGAGCAGTTCTTC,CAISPTGHNEQFF